The clone carrying this TCR beta chain was seen repeatedly, ten times or more. PCR was performed a second time for about 6 to 12 cycles using a sample-barcoded 5' primer and a J-beta primer mix. TCRdb ran MiXCR on the 5' RACE reads and lists one entry per CDR3 protein. This table has some 750,000 distinct CDR3 sequences, about 20% appearing once. This specimen belongs to a study of blood T cells in healthy people across ages. The V and J ends lost 3 bases and 2 bases, in that order; junction bases with no gene match: 6. CDR3 length: 16 amino acids. Looked up from germline, CDR1 is SEHNR and CDR2 is FQNEAQ (reference sequence).

The rearrangement links TRBV7-9 to TRBJ2-4; the match to TRBD2 covers 8 bases. The clonotype originates from a man aged 70 or older in good health. Sequencing was carried out using blood. CDR3 loop: CASSFGSGATKNIQYF. The CDR3 DNA is TGTGCCAGCAGCTTTGGTAGCGGGGCGACCAAAAACATTCAGTACTTC. Combining the CDR3 with reference TRBV7-9 and TRBJ2-4 gives the whole variable domain DTGVSQNPRHKITKRGQNVTFRCDPISEHNRLYWYRQTLGQGPEFLTYFQNEAQLEKSRLLSDRFSAERPKGSFSTLEIQRTEQGDSAMYLCASSFGSGATKNIQYFGAGTRLSVL.